One and the same sample provided the 16 T cell receptor beta chains below, sequenced in a study of graft-versus-host responses after intestinal transplantation (dated by TCRdb to about 2021). The time point label here, explained by the study, means: cells obtained before transplantation from donor or recipient. The library was built by means of the immunoSEQ multiplex PCR assay. TCRdb provides this immuneACCESS table in a form limited to in-frame rearrangements. Some clones are lacking; in checked studies, under half of them reflect an unresolved V gene, and why the rest are absent is not known. For this sample there are 45,000 to 60,000 clones; about nine tenths appear just once. The ten largest clones add up to 2.5% of the sample. These receptors are not linked to any known antigen. The sequencing here drew on unstimulated CD4+ T cells sorted from spleen or lymph node cells, taken before transplant. Receptors originate from a human donor who was the organ donor for an intestinal transplant.

This chain joins TRBV4-3 and TRBJ2-7; D may be TRBD1 or TRBD2 (6 bases each). V was pared by 0 bases and J by 3 bases, with 9 bases between. Germline CDR1 reads LGHNA; CDR2 reads YSLEER. The CDR3 runs to 14 residues. The CDR3 region has the DNA TGCGCCAGCAGCCAAGATAGGGGGGACTACGAGCAGTACTTC. Encoded protein: CASSQDRGDYEQYF.

The chain combines TRBV11-2 with TRBJ2-2, with 10 bases that match TRBD2. The CDR3 spans 16 residues. The J segment lost 4 bases and the V segment lost 5 bases, leaving 7 bases of the junction unmatched. Per germline, CDR1 SGHAT and CDR2 FQNNGV. In DNA form, the CDR3 reads TGTGCCAGCAGCCCTCGGGGACTAGCGCGCACCGGGGAGCTGTTTTTT. This sequence encodes CASSPRGLARTGELFF. Together with reference TRBV11-2 and TRBJ2-2, the CDR3 gives the full variable domain: EAGVAQSPRYKIIEKRQSVAFWCNPISGHATLYWYQQILGQGPKLLIQFQNNGVVDDSQLPKDRFSAERLKGVDSTLKIQPAKLEDSAVYLCASSPRGLARTGELFFGEGSRLTVL.

To note about this clone: One end of the junction fails to match germline, which may point to a read error. The chain links TRBV7-9 to TRBJ2-1; 13 nucleotides agree with TRBD2. The CDR3 spans 17 residues. CDR1 and CDR2 (germline): SEHNR, FQNEAQ (reference sequence). The CDR3 region has the DNA TGTGCCGGCAGCTCAGGAGGACTAGCGGGAGTATTTTCTAAGCAGTTCTTC. The encoded protein is CAGSSGGLAGVFSKQFF.

The chain uses TRBV10-1 and TRBJ2-7; D gene ambiguous. Trimming took off 3 bases at V and 1 base at J, with 4 bases between the two ends. Germline-derived CDR1 and CDR2 are WNHNN and SYGVQD (reference sequence). This CDR3 contains 12 residues. CDR3 protein: CASSDKSYEQYF. The DNA for the CDR3 is TGCGCCAGCAGTGACAAATCCTACGAGCAGTACTTC.

The V gene is TRBV5-5, the J gene TRBJ2-7; D is unclear. The CDR3 has 12 amino acids. The V end was cut by 0 bases, the J end by 4 bases, with 5 bases between. Germline V lookup: CDR1 SGHKS, CDR2 YYEKEE (reference sequence). CDR3 nucleotide sequence: TGTGCCAGCAGCTTGGTTGGATACGAGCAGTACTTC. Translation: CASSLVGYEQYF.

The V gene is TRBV28, the J gene TRBJ1-2; D might be TRBD1 (5 bases). The CDR3 runs 14 residues. V lost 5 bases and J 3 bases, leaving 13 bases between the germline ends. The germline V gene encodes CDR1 MDHEN and CDR2 SYDVKM. Written as DNA, the CDR3 is TGTGCCAGCAGTAAGGGGCTTATGGACTATGGCTACACCTTC. Translation gives CASSKGLMDYGYTF.

The V gene is TRBV6-6, the J gene TRBJ1-1, with D perhaps TRBD1 (6 bases). Looked up from germline, CDR1 is MNHNY and CDR2 is SVGAGI (reference sequence). V dropped 4 bases and J dropped 2 bases, with 11 bases sitting between them. This CDR3 has 14 residues. The CDR3 is CASSSRGQNTEAFF. CDR3 DNA: TGTGCCAGCAGTTCGCGGGGGCAAAACACTGAAGCTTTCTTT.

V gene TRBV7-9 combines with J gene TRBJ2-1, with D unresolved. This CDR3 spans 12 amino acids. Germline values: CDR1 SEHNR, CDR2 FQNEAQ (reference sequence). V lost 4 bases and J lost 3, with 4 bases in between. In nucleotides, the CDR3 is TGTGCCAGCAGCTGGGACTACAATGAGCAGTTCTTC. It specifies CASSWDYNEQFF.

V and J are TRBV4-3 and TRBJ2-1; no clear D gene. V lost 4 bases, J lost 0 bases, and 19 bases lay in between. CDR1 and CDR2 from the germline V gene are LGHNA and YSLEER. CDR3 length equals 18 residues. The CDR3, as DNA: TGCGCCAGCAGCCTCAGACCCTCCAGCACCTCCTCCTACAATGAGCAGTTCTTC. This encodes CASSLRPSSTSSYNEQFF.

The gene calls are TRBV7-6 and TRBJ2-1, with 9 bases lining up with TRBD2. In germline, CDR1 is SGHVS, CDR2 FNYEAQ. CDR3 length equals 16 residues. Trimming at V came to 4 bases and at J to 5 bases, leaving 9 bases not matched to a gene. CDR3 sequence (DNA): TGTGCCAGCAGCTCGGGAGGCGGGAGGGGGCACAATGAGCAGTTCTTC. Amino acid sequence: CASSSGGGRGHNEQFF.

V usage is TRBV6-5 and J usage is TRBJ1-1, with TRBD1 matching over 11 bases. Germline trimming cut 6 bases from V and 3 bases from J; bases unmatched to any gene: 3. CDR3 length: 14 residues. The germline CDR1 and CDR2 sequences are MNHEY and SVGAGI. CDR3 residues: CASRDRGRDTEAFF. As DNA, the CDR3 is TGTGCCAGCAGGGACAGGGGGCGGGACACTGAAGCTTTCTTT.

This chain uses TRBV5-4 with TRBJ2-7; TRBD1 aligns across 8 bases. Germline CDR1 reads SGHNT; CDR2 reads YYREEE (reference sequence). The CDR3 extends over 13 amino acids. V shed 4 bases and J 5 bases; nucleotides not matched to a gene: 5. The DNA of the CDR3 is TGTGCCAGCAGCCTCAGGGGGCGGGACGAGCAGTACTTC. The encoded protein is CASSLRGRDEQYF.

V usage is TRBV28 and J usage is TRBJ1-5; 8 positions agree with TRBD1. The CDR3 is 17 residues long. The V and J ends lost 1 base and 2 bases, in that order; junction bases with no gene match: 7. Germline V lookup: CDR1 MDHEN, CDR2 SYDVKM. The CDR3 loop reads CASSLYPGQGGNQPQHF. The DNA for the CDR3 is TGTGCCAGCAGTTTATACCCCGGACAGGGAGGCAATCAGCCCCAGCATTTT.

The V and J genes are TRBV11-2 and TRBJ2-7; 8 positions agree with TRBD1. V lost 3 bases to trimming and J lost 13 bases; unmatched junction nucleotides: 8. CDR3 length: 12 residues. CDR1 SGHAT and CDR2 FQNNGV come from the germline V gene. The CDR3 spells CASSLATGTGYF. In DNA form, the CDR3 reads TGTGCCAGCAGCTTGGCGACCGGGACAGGATACTTC. Full variable domain (outside the CDR3, taken from reference TRBV11-2 and TRBJ2-7): EAGVAQSPRYKIIEKRQSVAFWCNPISGHATLYWYQQILGQGPKLLIQFQNNGVVDDSQLPKDRFSAERLKGVDSTLKIQPAKLEDSAVYLCASSLATGTGYFGPGTRLTVT.

The chain combines TRBV19 with TRBJ2-3; possibly TRBD2 for D (6 bases). V was trimmed by 5 bases and J by 4 bases, leaving 19 bases between them. Germline CDR1 is LNHDA and CDR2 is SQIVND (reference sequence). This CDR3 contains 16 residues. CDR3 protein: CASSPDLGGGPDTQYF. CDR3 in DNA: TGTGCCAGTAGTCCCGACTTGGGGGGAGGCCCAGATACGCAGTATTTT.

CDR3 in amino acids: CASSQVAGVEQYF. CDR3 bases: TGCGCCAGCAGCCAAGTAGCGGGGGTCGAGCAGTACTTC. This chain uses TRBV4-3 with TRBJ2-7; TRBD2 matches at 9 bases. The CDR3 sequence is 13 residues long. In germline, CDR1 is LGHNA, CDR2 YSLEER. J was trimmed by 6 bases and V by 1 base; bases with no gene match: 1.